This T cell receptor beta chain stems from a study of beta chain features in type 1 diabetes. At the level of the study: No age, gender or cell yield differences were seen between patients and healthy donors. General observations from the study: In cDNA sequencing, cells with high TCR expression could be over-represented. Here, the possible influence of HLA type (on TCRB rearrangement) remained unresolved.

This clone was observed a handful of times. Its antigen is unknown. Sorted CD4+ subsets: naive, central memory, regulatory, stem cell-like memory (CD45RO/CCR7/CD25/CD127/CD95/CD27 panel). Reverse transcription of all isolated RNA meant that expressed TCRB transcripts were sequenced. Clones were sequenced by immunoSEQ multiplex PCR, and TCRdb holds only the in-frame ones, with some missing. The table has approximately 380,000 clones, about 14% seen once. The CDR3 runs 14 residues. Germline loops: CDR1 MDHEN, CDR2 SYDVKM. V was cut by 7 bases and J by 9 bases, with 19 bases left in between. This receptor was obtained from a woman aged 18 to 35 in good health. The V and J genes are TRBV28 and TRBJ2-1; tentatively, D is TRBD1 (8 bases). Sequencing was performed on naive CD4+ T cells from blood. For the CDR3, the DNA is TGTGCCAGCAACCTCAGACAGGGGAGGGGTGAGCAGTTCTTC. Protein: CASNLRQGRGEQFF.